This is a list of T cell receptor beta chains from one sample in a study of Ad26.COV2.S vaccination and SARS-CoV-2 variants. Method: immunoSEQ multiplex PCR; TCRdb's copy keeps in-frame clones and lacks some. Of a few hundred thousand clones listed, roughly 90% are singletons. Sequenced here: peripheral blood, sampled in a trial of Ad26.COV2.S vaccine versus placebo. The receptors come from a person between 18 and 59 years old who received the Ad26.COV2.S COVID-19 vaccine or a placebo. The CDR3 runs from the conserved cysteine through the conserved F or W. The D gene is left open where the match is weak. Some rows have no size entry. The others give once, few or many, or a class for an expanded clone.

CDR3: CASSRGLHYEQYF; DNA: TGTGCCAGCAGCAGGGGGCTGCACTACGAGCAGTACTTC; V: TRBV3-1/TRBV3-2; D: TRBD1; size: -; J: TRBJ2-7
CDR3: CASSLSALAADTQYF; DNA: TGTGCCAGCAGTTTGTCGGCACTAGCAGCAGATACGCAGTATTTT; V: TRBV28; D: -; size: -; J: TRBJ2-3
CDR3: CASSISTNTEAFF; DNA: TGTGCCAGTAGTATCAGCACGAACACTGAAGCTTTCTTT; V: TRBV19; D: -; size: -; J: TRBJ1-1
CDR3: CATGGTDDQPQHF; DNA: TGTGCCACGGGGGGAACGGATGATCAGCCCCAGCATTTT; V: TRBV10-3; D: -; size: -; J: TRBJ1-5
CDR3: CASTPEQYF; DNA: TGTGCCAGCACCCCCGAGCAGTACTTC; V: TRBV6-6; D: -; size: -; J: TRBJ2-7
CDR3: CASSSGTGGYNEQFF; DNA: TGTGCCAGCAGCTCCGGGACAGGGGGTTACAATGAGCAGTTCTTC; V: TRBV5-4; D: TRBD1; size: -; J: TRBJ2-1
CDR3: CASSGQGATNEKLFF; DNA: TGCGCCAGCAGCGGACAGGGGGCGACTAATGAAAAACTGTTTTTT; V: TRBV5-1; D: TRBD1; size: few; J: TRBJ1-4
CDR3: CASSFLLIGTNTANEQFF; DNA: TGTGCCAGCAGTTTTCTTTTAATCGGAACCAATACCGCCAATGAGCAGTTCTTC; V: TRBV6-2/TRBV6-3; D: -; size: -; J: TRBJ2-1
CDR3: CASSLARLAGSTDTQYF; DNA: TGCGCCAGCAGCTTGGCCAGACTAGCGGGGAGCACAGATACGCAGTATTTT; V: TRBV5-1; D: TRBD2; size: -; J: TRBJ2-3
CDR3: CASSPGYSGTGELFF; DNA: TGTGCCAGCAGCCCCGGGTACTCGGGCACCGGGGAGCTGTTTTTT; V: TRBV5-6; D: -; size: -; J: TRBJ2-2
CDR3: CASSRAGGGYNEQFF; DNA: TGTGCCAGCTCCCGGGCAGGGGGCGGCTACAATGAGCAGTTCTTC; V: TRBV27; D: TRBD1; size: -; J: TRBJ2-1
CDR3: CASNLIRGEGDTQYF; DNA: TGTGCCAGCAACCTAATTCGGGGGGAGGGAGATACGCAGTATTTT; V: TRBV2; D: TRBD2; size: -; J: TRBJ2-3
CDR3: CAWRGWNTGELFF; DNA: TGTGCCTGGAGAGGCTGGAACACCGGGGAGCTGTTTTTT; V: TRBV30; D: -; size: -; J: TRBJ2-2
CDR3: CASSLSGTDTQYF; DNA: TGTGCCAGCAGTTTAAGCGGGACGGATACGCAGTATTTT; V: TRBV28; D: TRBD2; size: -; J: TRBJ2-3
CDR3: CASSVGPYNEQFF; DNA: TGTGCCAGCAGCGTAGGGCCCTACAATGAGCAGTTCTTC; V: TRBV9; D: -; size: -; J: TRBJ2-1
CDR3: CASSVATNEKLFF; DNA: TGTGCCAGCAGCGTTGCAACTAATGAAAAACTGTTTTTT; V: TRBV12-3/TRBV12-4; D: -; size: -; J: TRBJ1-4
CDR3: CSAYRVRENEQFF; DNA: TGCAGCGCCTACAGGGTGAGGGAGAATGAGCAGTTCTTC; V: TRBV29-1; D: -; size: -; J: TRBJ2-1